The rows below give T cell receptor beta chains drawn from one sample of a study of vaccination and CD4 T cells after COVID-19. Their cognate antigens are unknown. TCRdb recomputed calls from the PCR reads with MiXCR, one row per CDR3 protein. The sample holds 13,000 to 15,000 distinct CDR3 sequences; around three quarters are singletons and the top ten take 15% to 20%. Sequenced input: CD4+ T cells from blood, cultured in vitro. The source of these receptors is a human donor who had recovered from COVID-19. Both conserved end residues are trimmed from each CDR3. Each record gives: J gene, V gene, CDR3 protein.

>TRBJ2-3|TRBV7-2
ASSLRTGYTDTQY
>TRBJ1-2|TRBV6-1
ASSLPRVGGYT
>TRBJ1-5|TRBV6-2/TRBV6-3
ASSYTGGSQPQH
>TRBJ2-7|TRBV4-2
ASSLGQGANEQY
>TRBJ1-2|TRBV20-1
SAIGIRARDTNYGYT
>TRBJ2-7|TRBV20-1
RAGTSGRRGFGEQY
>TRBJ1-3|TRBV20-1
SARSPSRLGGNTIY
>TRBJ2-2|TRBV20-1
STPDGRGTGELF
>TRBJ2-2|TRBV28
ASRGGELF
>TRBJ1-2|TRBV7-2
ASSLSIGESYGYT
>TRBJ2-3|TRBV2
ASRLGLAALSTDTQY
>TRBJ2-3|TRBV24-1
ATSDWAGGSGTDTQY
>TRBJ2-2|TRBV11-3
ASSMTGGGELF
>TRBJ1-5|TRBV7-2
ASSQDRVNQPQH
>TRBJ2-5|TRBV5-5
ASTPREGLETQY
>TRBJ1-6|TRBV7-9
ASSLGDSYNSPLH
>TRBJ1-2|TRBV27
ASSSRGQGANGYT
>TRBJ1-6|TRBV27
ASSRRTQLISPLH
>TRBJ2-7|TRBV30
ARGQGSSEQY
>TRBJ2-7|TRBV20-1
SVRGSGAYEQY
>TRBJ2-7|TRBV7-2
ASSREAGAHYEQY
>TRBJ2-1|TRBV7-9
ASSSIGGRDLYNEQF
>TRBJ1-1|TRBV27
ASSLSPRTGSFGAF
>TRBJ1-2|TRBV30
AWSPGLGGYT
>TRBJ1-2|TRBV4-2
ASSPDTPDYGYT
>TRBJ1-6|TRBV10-3
AISESGDLWTPLH
>TRBJ2-7|TRBV7-3
ASSPGPGAYEQY
>TRBJ1-2|TRBV20-1
SARDPGQGTYGYT
>TRBJ2-7|TRBV20-1
SADPQSGSAYEQY
>TRBJ1-2|TRBV29-1
SVVGGGSYGYT
>TRBJ2-3|TRBV7-9
ASSERLAGVLD
>TRBJ2-7|TRBV27
ASTLQGASYEQY